The 5 T cell receptor beta chains below were found in one sample sequenced in a study of T cell responses to AZD1222 COVID-19 vaccine. The method was immunoSEQ multiplex PCR; TCRdb's version includes in-frame clones alone and lacks a portion of them. The table includes about 150,000 clones, 80% to 90% detected once. Sequenced material: peripheral blood, taken after recovery from COVID-19. The receptors originated from an adult who had recovered from COVID-19.

The V call is TRBV19, the J call TRBJ1-2; 10 bases agree with TRBD1. The germline gives CDR1 LNHDA, CDR2 SQIVND (reference sequence). This CDR3 spans 15 amino acids. V lost 4 bases, J lost 8 bases, and 10 bases stayed unmatched. CDR3 loop: CASSTPPGTGVGYTF. CDR3 sequence (DNA): TGTGCCAGTAGTACCCCCCCCGGGACAGGGGTCGGCTACACCTTC.

This clone appeared once. The gene calls are TRBV9 and TRBJ2-5; 8 bases align to TRBD1. There are 16 residues in the CDR3. V lost 4 bases to trimming and J lost 2 bases; unmatched junction nucleotides: 10. The germline CDR1 and CDR2 sequences are SGDLS and YYNGEE. Here the CDR3 DNA reads TGTGCCAGCAGCCCTTGGACAGGGCGGGGACAAGAGACCCAGTACTTC. Its protein product is CASSPWTGRGQETQYF.

The chain is built from TRBV2 and TRBJ1-6; 8 nucleotides line up with TRBD1. Germline V gives CDR1 SNHLY, CDR2 FYNNEI. The trim removed 8 bases at V and 6 bases at J, leaving 9 bases unmatched. The CDR3 spans 15 residues. The CDR3, as DNA: TGTGCCAGCGGAACAGGGGGAGGAACTAATTCACCCCTCCACTTT. Its protein product is CASGTGGGTNSPLHF.

The chain links TRBV10-3 to TRBJ2-2, with TRBD1 as a possible D gene (6 bases). The CDR3 is 13 residues long. Trimming took off 6 bases at V and 4 bases at J, with 9 bases between the two ends. The V gene's germline CDR1 is ENHRY and CDR2 SYGVKD. CDR3 protein: CAIRDSLTGELFF. CDR3 bases: TGTGCCATCAGGGACAGCCTCACCGGGGAGCTGTTTTTT.

The genes are TRBV18 and TRBJ1-2, with no clear D. The CDR3 runs 12 residues. V dropped 5 bases and J dropped 4 bases, with 8 bases sitting between them. Germline V lookup: CDR1 KGHSH, CDR2 LQKENI. The CDR3 DNA reads TGTGCCAGCTCAAAGGACCGCTATGGCTACACCTTC. This codes for CASSKDRYGYTF.